One T cell receptor beta chain is described in this entry. This record comes from a study of blood T cell repertoires in COVID-19. Across the study: T cells, B-cell-depleted T cells, or PBMCs supplied cDNA or gDNA.

V trimming: 2 bases; J trimming: 7 bases; junction bases outside the gene matches: 7. Germline V gives CDR1 SGHVS, CDR2 FQNEAQ. CDR3 length: 16 amino acids. Only in-frame clones appear in the TCRdb table, and some are missing; sequencing was by immunoSEQ multiplex PCR. The sample comprises about 98,000 clones, over 70% of which are singletons, and roughly 10% rests with the top ten. This receptor was taken from an elderly woman with acute or convalescent COVID-19. The V and J genes are TRBV7-8 and TRBJ1-6; 8 positions match TRBD1. The source material was peripheral blood. CDR3 loop: CASSLRDRLINSPLHF. CDR3 coding DNA: TGTGCCAGCAGCTTACGGGACAGGTTGATAAATTCACCCCTCCACTTT.